These 12 T cell receptor beta chains were all obtained from the same sample, sequenced in a study of blood T cell repertoires in COVID-19. Repertoires were generated with immunoSEQ multiplex PCR, while TCRdb's copy carries only in-frame clones and drops some. Counted here are approximately 70,000 clones, approximately 80% occurring once; the ten biggest clones make up 8.5% to 10%. Source material: peripheral blood. These receptors came from an elderly woman with acute or convalescent COVID-19.

The chain carries TRBV7-9 and TRBJ1-3, with 7 bases fitting TRBD1. The CDR3 is 19 amino acids. Germline values: CDR1 SEHNR, CDR2 FQNEAQ (reference sequence). After removal of 5 bases from V and 0 bases from J, the junction contained 16 bases not matched to a gene. The CDR3 spells CASSRTGQPTGSSGNTIYF. The CDR3 DNA sequence: TGTGCCAGCAGCCGCACGGGACAGCCAACTGGGAGCTCTGGAAACACCATATATTTT.

The genes are TRBV4-1 and TRBJ2-5; TRBD2 matches 9 bases. The junction had 7 bases not matched to a gene; V was cut back by 0 bases and J by 5 bases. Germline loops: CDR1 MGHRA, CDR2 YSYEKL. This CDR3 region has 16 residues. The CDR3 spells CASSQDRRGGPETQYF. Here the CDR3 DNA reads TGCGCCAGCAGCCAAGATCGGCGGGGGGGCCCTGAGACCCAGTACTTC.

The chain has TRBV18 and TRBJ1-1, with D perhaps matching TRBD1 (6 bases). This CDR3 comprises 14 residues. Per germline, CDR1 KGHSH and CDR2 LQKENI. Trimming removed 3 bases from V and 6 bases from J, with 14 bases in between. This CDR3 reads CASSPPSRTAEAFF. The CDR3 DNA is TGTGCCAGCTCACCCCCCTCCCGGACAGCTGAAGCTTTCTTT.

This clone was picked up a small number of times. This rearrangement joins TRBV19 to TRBJ2-7; 9 nucleotides line up with TRBD1. The CDR3 extends over 14 amino acids. The junction had 7 bases not matched to a gene; V was cut back by 5 bases and J by 5 bases. Per germline, CDR1 LNHDA and CDR2 SQIVND (reference sequence). For the CDR3, the DNA is TGTGCCAGTAGTTACGGACAGGGGTTCAACGAGCAGTACTTC. The encoded protein is CASSYGQGFNEQYF.

The chain employs TRBV5-4 and TRBJ2-5; 9 nucleotides align to TRBD2. Trimming took 0 bases from V and 1 from J; bases not matched to a gene: 4. The germline V gene has CDR1 SGHNT and CDR2 YYREEE (reference sequence). This CDR3 has 16 residues. The CDR3 protein is CASSLDQRGVQETQYF. Written as DNA, the CDR3 is TGTGCCAGCAGCTTGGACCAGCGGGGGGTCCAAGAGACCCAGTACTTC.

Only one count was recorded for this clone. One end of the junction varies from germline; a read error may be responsible. The chain employs TRBV7-7 and TRBJ2-1; the match to TRBD2 covers 7 bases. The CDR3 runs 15 residues. CDR1 is SSHAT, CDR2 FNYEAQ, per germline (reference sequence). The CDR3 DNA is TGTGCTAGCAGTCGTATGGGAGGGGTCGACAATGAGCAGTTCTTC. Translation: CASSRMGGVDNEQFF.

The chain couples TRBV5-6 to TRBJ2-2; D unclear. The germline V and J ends were trimmed by 3 bases and 4 bases, with 10 bases remaining between them. This CDR3 spans 14 amino acids. Germline lookup yields CDR1 SGHDT and CDR2 YYEEEE. The CDR3 loop reads CASSYESGTGELFF. Here the CDR3 DNA reads TGTGCCAGCAGCTACGAGTCGGGCACCGGGGAGCTGTTTTTT.

CDR3 DNA sequence: TGCGCCAGCAGCGGCCGGGCCCCTTGGGGGGGATATTCACCCCTCCACTTT. Amino acids: CASSGRAPWGGYSPLHF. This chain connects TRBV5-1 to TRBJ1-6, with D possibly matching TRBD1 (5 bases). Germline values: CDR1 SGHRS, CDR2 YFSETQ. This CDR3 comprises 17 residues. Trimming shortened V by 4 bases and J by 8 bases, and 22 bases separated the two germline ends.

The chain has TRBV7-2 and TRBJ2-2; 14 bases match TRBD2. This CDR3 comprises 15 residues. Germline loops: CDR1 SGHTA, CDR2 FQGNSA. The ends lost 5 bases at V and 6 bases at J; junction bases unmatched: 2. For the CDR3, the DNA is TGTGCCAGCAGCGAGACTAGCGGGGGGGCCGGGGAGCTGTTTTTT. Translated: CASSETSGGAGELFF.

The V and J genes are TRBV5-1 and TRBJ2-7; the D is unclear. The CDR3 is 13 amino acids. V shed 2 bases and J shed 0 bases, with 6 bases lying between them. Germline V CDR1 and CDR2: SGHRS, YFSETQ. The CDR3, as DNA: TGCGCCAGCAGCTTATACAGCTCCTACGAGCAGTACTTC. It codes for CASSLYSSYEQYF.

This clone was counted only a few times. V usage is TRBV7-9 and J usage is TRBJ1-2; no clear D. The CDR3 is 12 amino acids. Germline V gene lookup returns CDR1 SEHNR and CDR2 FQNEAQ (reference sequence). With 1 base removed from V and 6 bases from J, the gap between germline ends came to 6 bases. The CDR3 nucleotides are TGTGCCAGCAGCTTAGGAGTGGATGGCTACACCTTC. Translating gives CASSLGVDGYTF.

This sequence joins TRBV25-1 and TRBJ1-2; 7 bases match TRBD1. The CDR3 has 16 amino acids. J was trimmed by 2 bases and V by 1 base; bases with no gene match: 7. Germline V CDR1 and CDR2: MGHDK, SYGVNS. The CDR3 loop is CASSEFNRDRNYGYTF. CDR3 coding DNA: TGTGCCAGCAGTGAATTTAACCGGGACAGAAACTATGGCTACACCTTC.